The clone carrying this T cell receptor (beta chain) came up a few times. What it binds is not known. TCRB transcripts that were expressed got sequenced, as all of the isolated RNA had been reverse transcribed. Produced via immunoSEQ multiplex PCR; TCRdb's table is partial and in-frame only. The sample has about 340,000 clones; around 9.3% are singletons. This CDR3 comprises 16 residues. CDR1 and CDR2 (germline): SEHNR, FQNEAQ (reference sequence). The trim removed 5 bases at V and 5 bases at J, leaving 5 bases unmatched. The entry originates in a study of beta chain features in type 1 diabetes. Study-wide findings and caveats: TCRB CDR3s were moderately but significantly shorter in Type 1 diabetes patients in all four CD4+ subsets.

The receptor was derived from a man aged 25-45 years with type 1 diabetes. Sequencing was done on a sample of central memory CD4+ T cells from blood. This chain links TRBV7-9 with TRBJ2-2; 13 bases line up with TRBD2. The DNA of the CDR3 is TGTGCCAGCAGCCCCGGACTAGCGGGGGTAACCGGGGAGCTGTTTTTT. It codes for CASSPGLAGVTGELFF.